This T cell receptor (beta chain) stems from a study of human T cells and chemical hapten exposure. Study summary: TCR yields per sample varied, mainly owing to small pooled library volume differences.

TCRdb passed the RACE reads through MiXCR, listing each CDR3 protein once. The sample consists of under 100,000 distinct CDR3 sequences, about 10% of them appearing once. Time point indicated: patch test 2, 6 weeks after DPC sensitization. Described treatment: therapeutic diphenylcyclopropenone sensitization with weekly scalp DPC. V gave up 2 bases and J gave up 3 bases, with 10 bases separating them. The germline V gene has CDR1 SGHTA and CDR2 FQGNSA. This CDR3 has 15 amino acids. The chain couples TRBV7-2 to TRBJ2-2, with D unresolved. This receptor was taken from a woman aged 45-60 years with alopecia areata. Some clones in this sample may be carry-over from other donors' samples. This specimen was whole blood, taken in connection with sensitization to the hapten diphenylcyclopropenone (DPC). As DNA, the CDR3 is TGTGCCAGCAGCTTACTTCGTATCGACACCGGGGAGCTGTTTTTT. Amino acid sequence: CASSLLRIDTGELFF.